What follows is one T cell receptor (beta chain) and its context. This entry is derived from a study of T cell changes during pregnancy in multiple sclerosis. The table came from immunoSEQ multiplex PCR; TCRdb's copy has only in-frame clones and leaves some out. Among fewer than 95,000 clones listed, around 90% were seen once. This CDR3 has 14 amino acids. Germline loops: CDR1 MNHEY, CDR2 SMNVEV (reference sequence). This receptor was taken from a female donor in good health, enrolled as a control in a pregnancy study. V is TRBV27 and J is TRBJ2-1, with a weak D call TRBD2 (6 bases). The sample here was peripheral blood, taken in the first trimester of pregnancy. The CDR3 here is CATTAGSSYNEQFF. In nucleotides, the CDR3 is TGTGCAACGACCGCGGGGAGCTCCTACAATGAGCAGTTCTTC.